This T cell receptor (beta chain) was captured in a study of blood T cells in healthy people across ages (dated by TCRdb to the mid-2010s). Study-wide context: Template switching captured roughly one uniquely barcoded TCR beta cDNA molecule per two T cells in model experiments. Using deep sequencing normalized with unique cDNA molecular identifiers, the study measured how TCR beta repertoire diversity changes with age. Donors were grouped into four age groups: young (average 16 years), middle-aged (around 39), aged (around 66) and long-lived (around 80). To avoid experimental bias, donors of different ages were spread randomly across the sequencing lanes. Using the same blood draw, the study looked at two additional independent replicas of 1 million unique cDNA reads for two donors, one aged 18 to 30 and the other aged 80 or older.

This clonotype was counted only a few times. The antigen it recognizes is unknown. No much larger clonotype is one base removed from it; base qualities were not supplied. Points the paper makes about the study in general: Estimates of total diversity based on one million sequenced T cells were regarded as lower bounds and as underestimates. The CMV infection status of donors was not known, potentially confounding age-related changes in expanded clonotypes. There was a strong correlation between observed TCR beta diversity and the percentage of naive T cells measured by flow cytometry. As age increased, observed TCR beta diversity per million T cells dropped in a roughly linear way, and a significant reduction was already evident by age roughly 36. Conclusive comparison of naive and antigen-experienced compartments was prevented by the profiling of bulk unsorted PBMCs. Compared with the aged group, more naive CD4+ T cells, fewer expanded clones and increased TCR diversity were shown by the long-lived group, suggesting age selection.

V loses 4 bases of germline sequence and J loses 8 bases, and the interval between the two ends is 15 bases. The CDR3 covers 13 residues, taking in both the cysteine and the phenylalanine. Of the read, only the CDR3 DNA is kept; its 39 bases are in frame from base 1. Sequences SQVTM (CDR1) and ANQGSEA (CDR2) are obtained from the germline V gene. The library came from 5' RACE. The sequencer was an Illumina HiSeq 2500. A second PCR of roughly 6 to 11 cycles was run with a J-beta primer mix and a sample-barcoded 5' primer. A unique molecular identifier was introduced onto each TCR beta cDNA molecule by a template-switch 5' adaptor carrying 12 random nucleotides. At least 3 million CDR3-containing paired-end reads were obtained from each sample. First-strand cDNA was synthesized from all RNA with the Mint cDNA synthesis kit, primed by a TRBC-specific oligonucleotide. After uracil-DNA glycosylase treatment, a first 18-cycle PCR used universal primers M1SS and BC2_uni_R on all cDNA. Regarding the original processing steps: Each sample was normalized by randomly selecting 1 million high-quality reads, each carrying a distinct molecular identifier. Instead of being binned into consensus sequences, reads with shared molecular identifiers were discarded. CDR3 identification, clonotype clustering and error correction used MiTCR with a Q25 quality threshold and the strictest error-elimination algorithm. A nonparametric unseen species model with Euler transformation was used to estimate lower-bound total TCR beta diversity. TCRdb reprocessed the public reads (quality trimming at Q25 with fastp, clone calling with MiXCR) and kept in-frame beta chains. Every distinct CDR3 protein forms one entry, paired with its most common genes and DNA. The V and J calls and clone size are TCRdb's, not the authors'. The sample table records some 1.5 million distinct CDR3 sequences; about 45% of these occur just once. The top ten clonotypes cover around 4% of the sample.

The donors were under 40 Caucasian individuals from Russia, aged roughly 6 to 90 years, who were systemically healthy. Ten milliliters of peripheral blood were collected from each donor into EDTA-treated Vacutainer tubes. Ficoll-Paque density-gradient centrifugation was used to isolate PBMCs, with at least 6.5 million per sample. Trizol reagent was used to extract total RNA from the PBMCs, yielding at least 6 micrograms per sample. For every donor, flow cytometry on a PBMC aliquot measured the percentage of naive CD45RAhigh/CD27high T cells. Recombination connected TRBV29-1 to TRBJ2-1, with the identity of the D gene unclear. The sample was blood. This clonotype originated in a young woman in good health. The CDR3 corresponds to CSVGGQFGYEQFF. The DNA sequence is as follows: TGCAGCGTTGGCGGCCAGTTTGGGTATGAGCAGTTCTTC.